This passage covers 18 T cell receptor beta chains from one sample sequenced in a study of blood T cells in healthy people across ages. A second roughly 6 to 12 cycle PCR used barcoded and J-beta primers. One entry per CDR3 protein results from TCRdb running MiXCR on the 5' RACE reads. Of roughly 800,000 distinct CDR3 sequences in the sample, about 36% were seen once. Sequenced sample: blood. These receptors were obtained from a man aged 18 to 35 in good health.

The chain carries TRBV4-2 and TRBJ2-5; tentatively, D is TRBD2 (5 bases). This CDR3 is 14 amino acids long. Germline CDR1 and CDR2: LGHNA and YNFKEQ. V lost 4 bases to trimming and J lost 6 bases, with 15 bases between them. The CDR3 spells CASSRGLSPQTQYF. For the CDR3, the DNA is TGTGCCAGCAGCCGAGGACTGAGCCCCCAGACCCAGTACTTC.

This chain uses TRBV2 with TRBJ2-1; weak D call: TRBD2 (5 bases). CDR1 and CDR2 (germline): SNHLY, FYNNEI. This CDR3 contains 14 residues. Trimming shortened V by 8 bases and J by 0 bases, and 11 bases separated the two germline ends. CDR3 DNA: TGTGCCAGCCTGGACTGGGGCTCCTACAATGAGCAGTTCTTC. Translating it yields CASLDWGSYNEQFF. Variable domain in full (rest from reference TRBV2 and TRBJ2-1): EPEVTQTPSHQVTQMGQEVILRCVPISNHLYFYWYRQILGQKVEFLVSFYNNEISEKSEIFDDQFSVERPDGSNFTLKIRSTKLEDSAMYFCASLDWGSYNEQFFGPGTRLTVL.

This clonotype was recorded many times. The chain carries TRBV7-9 and TRBJ2-1; 12 nucleotides agree with TRBD2. The CDR3 is made up of 14 amino acids. Germline values: CDR1 SEHNR, CDR2 FQNEAQ (reference sequence). Trimming removed 4 bases from V and 6 bases from J; junction bases left unmatched: 1. CDR3 DNA: TGTGCCAGCAGCTCTAGCGGGGGGGCCAATGAGCAGTTCTTC. Its translation: CASSSSGGANEQFF.

This clonotype was picked up a small number of times. The chain couples TRBV28 to TRBJ1-1; tentative D call: TRBD1 (5 bases). The CDR3 extends over 14 amino acids. Germline CDR1 MDHEN, CDR2 SYDVKM. The V end was cut by 4 bases, the J end by 4 bases, with 13 bases between. The CDR3 DNA reads TGTGCCAGCAGTTCTACAGGTTGGGGCACTGAAGCTTTCTTT. Its protein product is CASSSTGWGTEAFF.

This clonotype was observed many times. A read error may produce the germline difference seen at one junction end. The J gene is TRBJ2-1, the V gene TRBV20-1; 8 nucleotides align to TRBD2. The germline V gene encodes CDR1 DFQATT and CDR2 SNEGSKA (reference sequence). The length of the CDR3 is 14 residues. The CDR3 sequence is CSARAGENGDEQFF. CDR3 nucleotide sequence: TGCAGTGCCAGAGCGGGGGAAAACGGTGATGAGCAGTTCTTC.

This clonotype was counted between two and nine times. V is TRBV6-2 or TRBV6-3 and J is TRBJ1-6, with a tentative D call TRBD1 (6 bases). CDR1 and CDR2 from the germline V gene are MNHEY and SVGEGT. With 5 bases removed from V and 13 bases from J, the gap between germline ends came to 15 bases. The CDR3 length is 13 residues. CDR3 nucleotide sequence: TGTGCCAGCAGTGACACAGGGCTTACTCCCCTCCACTTT. Protein product: CASSDTGLTPLHF.

The gene calls are TRBV7-2 and TRBJ2-1; 7 nucleotides match TRBD1. Per the germline V gene, CDR1 is SGHTA and CDR2 is FQGNSA. Trimming removed 0 bases from V and 7 bases from J; junction bases left unmatched: 6. CDR3 length: 15 amino acids. CDR3 protein: CASSLAVTGANEQFF. CDR3 sequence (DNA): TGTGCCAGCAGCTTAGCGGTCACAGGGGCTAATGAGCAGTTCTTC.

This clonotype showed up just a few times. J is TRBJ1-1 and V is TRBV20-1; 7 bases line up with TRBD1. This CDR3 has 13 residues. The V gene's germline CDR1 is DFQATT and CDR2 SNEGSKA (reference sequence). The V gene end was trimmed by 6 bases and the J gene end by 7 bases; junction bases not matched to a gene: 11. In DNA form, the CDR3 reads TGCAGTGCCCTTAAAACAGGGGTCCTTGAAGCTTTCTTT. This gives the protein CSALKTGVLEAFF.

The table lists this clonotype with many counts. The V call is TRBV7-3, the J call TRBJ2-1, with 9 bases aligning to TRBD2. V shed 5 bases, J shed 7 bases, and the junction held 9 bases outside the gene matches. The V gene's germline CDR1 is SGHTA and CDR2 FQGTGA. CDR3 size: 15 residues. CDR3 DNA sequence: TGTGCCAGCAGCCCCTTAGCGGGGGCTTGGAATGAGCAGTTCTTC. Its translation is CASSPLAGAWNEQFF.

The chain carries TRBV5-1 and TRBJ2-1; D perhaps matches TRBD2 (6 bases). Trimming stripped 2 bases from V and 3 bases from J, with 12 bases between. This CDR3 is built from 15 residues. The germline V gene has CDR1 SGHRS and CDR2 YFSETQ. As DNA, the CDR3 is TGCGCCAGCAGCTTTCCACCGGGGGACTACAATGAGCAGTTCTTC. As protein: CASSFPPGDYNEQFF.

This clonotype was observed at least ten times. The rearrangement links TRBV25-1 to TRBJ2-3, with D perhaps matching TRBD1 or TRBD2 (5 bases each). Germline V CDR1 and CDR2: MGHDK, SYGVNS. The V gene lost 3 bases and the J gene lost 2 bases, with 12 bases spanning the gap. This CDR3 region has 15 residues. CDR3 sequence (DNA): TGTGCCAGCAGTGAGGGGACGGACCCCACAGATACGCAGTATTTT. This codes for CASSEGTDPTDTQYF.

This chain joins TRBV3-1 and TRBJ2-1; D remains unclear. CDR3 size: 15 residues. The ends were cut back, 0 bases at V and 4 bases at J, with 10 bases in the middle. CDR1 LGHDT and CDR2 YNNKEL come from the germline V gene (reference sequence). For the CDR3, the DNA is TGTGCCAGCAGCCAAGATCCCAGGAGATACAATGAGCAGTTCTTC. This translates into CASSQDPRRYNEQFF.

V gene TRBV29-1 combines with J gene TRBJ1-2; 8 nucleotides align to TRBD1. CDR1 and CDR2 (germline): SQVTM, ANQGSEA. The trim removed 2 bases at V and 4 bases at J, leaving 9 bases unmatched. The CDR3 length is 15 residues. CDR3 loop: CSVETRGRVFYGYTF. The CDR3 nucleotides are TGCAGCGTTGAAACCAGGGGGCGCGTGTTCTATGGCTACACCTTC.

The chain uses TRBV4-3 and TRBJ2-2; TRBD1 matches at 7 bases. The germline V gene encodes CDR1 LGHNA and CDR2 YSLEER. The CDR3 consists of 15 residues. J was trimmed by 6 bases and V by 4 bases; bases with no gene match: 8. The CDR3 region is CASSLQGMEAGELFF. As DNA, the CDR3 is TGCGCCAGCAGCCTACAGGGGATGGAGGCCGGGGAGCTGTTTTTT.

This clonotype was seen a few times. The chain combines TRBV14 with TRBJ1-5; 9 bases fit TRBD1. Trimming removed 3 bases from V and 6 bases from J; junction bases left unmatched: 6. The CDR3 sequence is 15 residues long. Germline V gene lookup returns CDR1 SGHDN and CDR2 FVKESK. As DNA, the CDR3 is TGTGCCAGCAGCCAGGGGACAGGGTCGTTTCAGCCCCAGCATTTT. Its translation is CASSQGTGSFQPQHF.

This clonotype was seen only a few times. The genes are TRBV4-1 and TRBJ1-4; tentatively, D is TRBD1 (5 bases). Germline CDR1 is MGHRA and CDR2 is YSYEKL. This CDR3 is built from 14 residues. V was pared by 5 bases and J by 8 bases, with 15 bases between. The CDR3 DNA is TGCGCCAGCAGCGCCGGGACTCTAGGGGAAAAACTGTTTTTT. Its translation is CASSAGTLGEKLFF.

This clonotype was seen ten or more times. The chain recombines TRBV6-6 with TRBJ1-2; TRBD1 matches at 9 bases. Trimming took 2 bases from V and 6 from J; bases not matched to a gene: 7. From germline, CDR1 is MNHNY and CDR2 SVGAGI (reference sequence). The CDR3 extends over 15 amino acids. This chain's CDR3 is CASSYNRGQENGYTF. CDR3 bases: TGTGCCAGCAGTTACAACAGGGGGCAGGAGAATGGCTACACCTTC.

The chain couples TRBV29-1 to TRBJ2-5; no clear D. Germline V gives CDR1 SQVTM, CDR2 ANQGSEA. The CDR3 spans 10 residues. Trimming shortened V by 7 bases and J by 11 bases, and 14 bases separated the two germline ends. DNA of the CDR3: TGCAGCGCCGTCGGGTGTGAGCAGTACTTC. Amino acid sequence: CSAVGCEQYF.